Presented here are 10 T cell receptor beta chains from one specimen sequenced in a study of blood T cell repertoires in COVID-19. The assay was immunoSEQ multiplex PCR, and TCRdb's table has in-frame clones only and misses some. The sample has 180,000 or so clones, 70% to 85% seen once. Sequencing used peripheral blood. Every receptor here comes from a human donor with acute or convalescent COVID-19. The donor label of this sample is uncertain.

This clone was recorded once. V gene TRBV7-3 combines with J gene TRBJ2-3; 7 nucleotides align to TRBD2. CDR3 size: 15 residues. Per the germline V gene, CDR1 is SGHTA and CDR2 is FQGTGA. Unmatched junction bases numbered 5, after V lost 2 bases and J lost 3 bases. The CDR3 coding sequence is TGTGCCAGCAGCTTAGGCGGGAGTCGGACAGATACGCAGTATTTT. Translated, it gives CASSLGGSRTDTQYF. The full variable domain, with the rest looked up from reference TRBV7-3 and TRBJ2-3, is GAGVSQTPSNKVTEKGKYVELRCDPISGHTALYWYRQSLGQGPEFLIYFQGTGAADDSGLPNDRFFAVRPEGSVSTLKIQRTERGDSAVYLCASSLGGSRTDTQYFGPGTRLTVL.

This rearrangement joins TRBV11-1 to TRBJ2-1; maybe TRBD1 (5 bases). The CDR3 has 12 amino acids. CDR1 is SGHAT and CDR2 is FQDESV in the germline V gene (reference sequence). V shed 6 bases and J shed 6 bases, with 9 bases lying between them. The CDR3 region is CASRPDSNEQFF. For the CDR3, the DNA is TGTGCCAGCAGGCCTGACAGCAATGAGCAGTTCTTC. Combining the CDR3 with reference TRBV11-1 and TRBJ2-1 gives the whole variable domain EAEVAQSPRYKITEKSQAVAFWCDPISGHATLYWYRQILGQGPELLVQFQDESVVDDSQLPKDRFSAERLKGVDSTLKIQPAELGDSAMYLCASRPDSNEQFFGPGTRLTVL.

The chain employs TRBV10-3 and TRBJ2-1; 9 bases are a match to TRBD2. With 0 bases clipped from V and 5 bases from J, the junction kept 5 bases outside the gene matches. The CDR3 spans 16 residues. From germline, CDR1 is ENHRY and CDR2 SYGVKD. The CDR3 reads CAISESEAGGHNEQFF. CDR3 in DNA: TGTGCCATCAGTGAGTCCGAAGCGGGAGGCCACAATGAGCAGTTCTTC.

This clone showed up just a few times. The chain links TRBV6-2 or TRBV6-3 to TRBJ2-7, with D perhaps TRBD2 (5 bases). The CDR3 covers 14 residues. Germline V CDR1 and CDR2: MNHEY, SVGEGT. The V end lost 0 bases, the J end lost 4 bases, and 10 bases lay between the germline ends. The CDR3 DNA sequence: TGTGCCAGCAGTTACTCCCGGGGTACGTACGAGCAGTACTTC. Translated, it gives CASSYSRGTYEQYF.

The chain links TRBV2 to TRBJ1-5; 7 bases match TRBD1. Germline values: CDR1 SNHLY, CDR2 FYNNEI. The CDR3 extends over 14 amino acids. V lost 6 bases, J lost 2 bases, and 4 bases stayed unmatched. The CDR3 region is CASSGTGGNQPQHF. The CDR3 coding sequence is TGTGCCAGCAGCGGTACAGGGGGCAATCAGCCCCAGCATTTT. Full variable domain (missing parts from reference TRBV2 and TRBJ1-5): EPEVTQTPSHQVTQMGQEVILRCVPISNHLYFYWYRQILGQKVEFLVSFYNNEISEKSEIFDDQFSVERPDGSNFTLKIRSTKLEDSAMYFCASSGTGGNQPQHFGDGTRLSIL.

Here the CDR3 reads CSVWDRGNEKLFF. The CDR3 DNA follows: TGCAGCGTTTGGGACAGGGGGAATGAAAAACTGTTTTTT. The chain links TRBV29-1 to TRBJ1-4; TRBD1 matches at 11 bases. Germline V gene lookup returns CDR1 SQVTM and CDR2 ANQGSEA. This CDR3 is built from 13 residues. Trimming removed 5 bases from V and 5 bases from J; junction bases left unmatched: 1.

This sequence joins TRBV28 and TRBJ2-5; D is possibly TRBD1 (7 bases). The CDR3 totals 14 residues. Germline CDR1 reads MDHEN; CDR2 reads SYDVKM. V was trimmed by 7 bases and J by 5 bases, leaving 17 bases between them. CDR3 bases: TGTGCCAGCACCTCCGGCGGAGGGGGCGAGACCCAGTACTTC. Its protein is CASTSGGGGETQYF.

This rearrangement joins TRBV10-2 to TRBJ2-5; 7 bases map to TRBD2. This CDR3 comprises 14 residues. Germline V lookup: CDR1 WSHSY, CDR2 SAAADI. V was clipped by 4 bases and J by 3 bases; unmatched bases: 5. The CDR3 sequence is CASSVTSVKETQYF. For the CDR3, the DNA is TGCGCCAGCAGTGTCACTAGCGTAAAAGAGACCCAGTACTTC.

The J gene is TRBJ2-5, the V gene TRBV6-5; D is perhaps TRBD1 (5 bases). V was pared by 11 bases and J by 8 bases, with 18 bases between. The CDR3 contains 12 residues. The germline gives CDR1 MNHEY, CDR2 SVGAGI. This chain's CDR3 is CASSQTEETQYF. CDR3 DNA sequence: TGTGCCTCATCTCAGACAGAGGAAACCCAGTACTTC.

The rearrangement uses TRBV9 and TRBJ2-7; 9 nucleotides align to TRBD2. This CDR3 has 16 residues. V dropped 0 bases and J dropped 2; count of bases not matched to a gene: 6. Germline V gives CDR1 SGDLS, CDR2 YYNGEE. The CDR3 is CASSVGVSGGAYEQYF. The CDR3 DNA sequence: TGTGCCAGCAGCGTAGGGGTTAGCGGGGGAGCCTACGAGCAGTACTTC.